Listed below are T cell receptor beta chains from one sample, sequenced in a study of cytomegalovirus exposure and HLA in healthy donors. Method: immunoSEQ multiplex PCR; TCRdb's copy keeps in-frame clones and lacks some. The sample yields tens of thousands of clones, about three quarters seen once. Sequencing input: PBMCs. The receptors stem from a man aged 35-49 years in good health and CMV-seronegative. Each CDR3 is given with its conserved first and last residue. The D gene is left open where the match is weak. Not all rows give a size; the values are once, few, many and, for expanded clones, a class.

CASSLAPRTGTLNTGELFF | TGTGCCAGCAGCTTGGCCCCCAGGACAGGGACTTTGAACACCGGGGAGCTGTTTTTT | TRBJ2-2 | once | TRBD1 | TRBV5-6
CASSTRGGAGKLFF | TGTGCCAGCAGCACTAGGGGGGGCGCGGGAAAACTGTTTTTT | TRBJ1-4 | few | . | TRBV7-9
CASSQGTGIYNEQFF | TGCGCCAGCAGCCAAGGGACTGGAATCTACAATGAGCAGTTCTTC | TRBJ2-1 | . | . | TRBV4-1
CASSIWQGGLGNQPQHF | TGTGCCAGTAGTATCTGGCAGGGAGGGTTGGGCAATCAGCCCCAGCATTTT | TRBJ1-5 | . | . | TRBV19
CASSSSGKQYF | TGTGCCAGCAGTTCAAGCGGAAAGCAGTATTTT | TRBJ2-3 | . | . | TRBV2
CASRSDREVQPQHF | TGTGCCAGTAGATCGGACAGGGAAGTTCAGCCCCAGCATTTT | TRBJ1-5 | . | TRBD1 | TRBV19
CASSFGTGGVAGGTDTQYF | TGTGCCAGCAGCTTCGGGACAGGGGGCGTGGCGGGAGGGACAGATACGCAGTATTTT | TRBJ2-3 | . | TRBD1 | TRBV7-2
CASSQEVTGYQETQYF | TGTGCCAGCAGCCAAGAGGTGACGGGATACCAAGAGACCCAGTACTTC | TRBJ2-5 | . | . | TRBV4-2
CASSFGGLPNPNEQFF | TGTGCCAGCAGCTTCGGCGGACTACCCAATCCCAATGAGCAGTTCTTC | TRBJ2-1 | few | . | TRBV7-9
CASSYRDNEQFF | TGTGCCAGCAGTTACCGGGACAATGAGCAGTTCTTC | TRBJ2-1 | . | . | TRBV6-6
CASSLDGAAGSYEQYF | TGTGCCAGCAGCTTAGATGGCGCCGCGGGATCCTACGAGCAGTACTTC | TRBJ2-7 | . | . | TRBV7-2
CASSLEWGPGGYNEQFF | TGTGCCAGCAGCTTGGAGTGGGGCCCGGGTGGATACAATGAGCAGTTCTTC | TRBJ2-1 | . | . | TRBV5-6
CASSLEQGANEQYF | TGTGCCAGCAGTTTAGAGCAGGGGGCGAACGAGCAGTACTTC | TRBJ2-7 | . | TRBD1 | TRBV28
CASSRVGQGAGQPQHF | TGTGCCAGCAGTCGAGTCGGACAGGGGGCAGGTCAGCCCCAGCATTTT | TRBJ1-5 | . | TRBD1 | TRBV28
CASSPRTDMNTEAFF | TGTGCCAGCTCACCAAGGACAGACATGAACACTGAAGCTTTCTTT | TRBJ1-1 | . | . | TRBV18